The clone carrying this TCR beta chain is medium-sized (0.01 to 0.1%) within its sample. What it binds is not known. This sample stems from a study of molecular identifiers for immune sequencing clone quantification. General study results and limits: Because of identical TCR molecules sharing a barcode, sizes of highly expanded clones could be underestimated.

CDR1 MDHEN and CDR2 SYDVKM come from the germline V gene. The CDR3 is made up of 14 amino acids. Trimming stripped 5 bases from V and 5 bases from J, with 13 bases between. Sequencing libraries of naive CD8 cells derived from around 20,000 to 990,000 sorted cells with 10%, 30% or 50% RNA. Using its own MiXCR run on the PCR reads, TCRdb lists one record per CDR3 protein. The profile shows some 10,000 distinct CDR3 sequences, just under 20% of them singletons. Sequencing was performed on naive CD8+ T cells from blood, with Jurkat cell RNA spiked in. This sample's subset: FACS-sorted CD8+CD4-CCR7+CD45RA+ naive T cells. This TCR derives from a human donor in good health. Some libraries in this study had Jurkat cell RNA spiked in. V usage is TRBV28 and J usage is TRBJ1-5; maybe TRBD1 (6 bases). The CDR3 DNA sequence: TGTGCCAGCAGTCCTAGGACAGTCGATCAGCCCCAGCATTTT. Translating gives CASSPRTVDQPQHF.